A selection of T cell receptor beta chains follows, all from one sample in a study of cytomegalovirus exposure and HLA in healthy donors. Sequenced by immunoSEQ multiplex PCR; TCRdb stores in-frame clones only, minus some. The sample has 90,000 to 100,000 clones, 55% to 80% seen once; the top ten hold around 1.3%. Sequenced input: PBMCs. The receptors originated from a female donor in good health and CMV-seronegative. Both conserved end residues are part of each CDR3.

j_call: TRBJ2-7; v_call: TRBV19; cdr3_aa: CASSTGLGSSYEQYF
j_call: TRBJ1-2; v_call: TRBV30; cdr3_aa: CAWSDLGGYGYTF
j_call: TRBJ2-1; v_call: TRBV27; cdr3_aa: CASSLWAGLAGSYNEQFF
j_call: TRBJ1-5; v_call: TRBV6-1; cdr3_aa: CASSESAGSNQPQHF
j_call: TRBJ2-5; v_call: TRBV2; cdr3_aa: CASSEPLVVESRDFSGETQYF
j_call: TRBJ1-1; v_call: TRBV5-4; cdr3_aa: CASRARVDTEAFF
j_call: TRBJ2-7; v_call: TRBV6-5; cdr3_aa: CASSYSFDRSSYEQYF
j_call: TRBJ2-7; v_call: TRBV4-2; cdr3_aa: CASSRVETGGSYEQYF
j_call: TRBJ2-7; v_call: TRBV6-6; cdr3_aa: CASSYSPDRYEQYF
j_call: TRBJ2-3; v_call: TRBV20-1; cdr3_aa: CSATGLGQYF
j_call: TRBJ1-2; v_call: TRBV5-1; cdr3_aa: CASGLSTNYGYTF
j_call: TRBJ2-2; v_call: TRBV7-9; cdr3_aa: CASRTSANTGELFF
j_call: TRBJ2-1; v_call: TRBV28; cdr3_aa: CASSPLRGSGSFRGVDEQFF
j_call: TRBJ2-7; v_call: TRBV2; cdr3_aa: CASRGLRHEQYF
j_call: TRBJ2-2; v_call: TRBV7-8; cdr3_aa: CASSSGPNTGELFF
j_call: TRBJ2-1; v_call: TRBV11-3; cdr3_aa: CASSRAGTGGYNEQFF
j_call: TRBJ1-2; v_call: TRBV2; cdr3_aa: CAGWGQDGYTF
j_call: TRBJ2-1; v_call: TRBV11-3; cdr3_aa: CASSLGLAGVSYNEQFF
j_call: TRBJ1-3; v_call: TRBV10-3; cdr3_aa: CAISVDKPTSSGNTIYF
j_call: TRBJ2-3; v_call: TRBV7-9; cdr3_aa: CASSSLPGQIEF
j_call: TRBJ2-7; v_call: TRBV19; cdr3_aa: CASSTPSGTGQYF
j_call: TRBJ2-7; v_call: TRBV4-1; cdr3_aa: CASSQALGGEGQGYEQYF
j_call: TRBJ2-7; v_call: TRBV9; cdr3_aa: CASNSGGHEQYF
j_call: TRBJ2-5; v_call: TRBV4-3; cdr3_aa: CASSQGWTVQETQYF
j_call: TRBJ2-2; v_call: TRBV7-9; cdr3_aa: CASSPRSAGELFF
j_call: TRBJ1-2; v_call: TRBV19; cdr3_aa: CASSISRGGGYTF
j_call: TRBJ2-7; v_call: TRBV28; cdr3_aa: CASTGASGKYEQYF
j_call: TRBJ1-1; v_call: TRBV29-1; cdr3_aa: CSVEDRQGHTEAFF
j_call: TRBJ1-2; v_call: TRBV9; cdr3_aa: CASSVGGGVIGYTF
j_call: TRBJ2-1; v_call: TRBV25-1; cdr3_aa: CASSEGLAGGSSYNEQFF
j_call: TRBJ1-4; v_call: TRBV4-1; cdr3_aa: CASSQVRQGPTNEKLFF
j_call: TRBJ2-5; v_call: TRBV10-3; cdr3_aa: CAISEGLAGVETQYF
j_call: TRBJ1-2; v_call: TRBV2; cdr3_aa: CASRLGQPNYGYTF
j_call: TRBJ2-1; v_call: TRBV6-6; cdr3_aa: CASSNRGETYNEQFF
j_call: TRBJ1-1; v_call: TRBV6-1; cdr3_aa: CASSQDRLNTEAFF
j_call: TRBJ2-2; v_call: TRBV10-2; cdr3_aa: CASSQDTGELFF
j_call: TRBJ2-7; v_call: TRBV4-2; cdr3_aa: CASSQGGRVDEQYF
j_call: TRBJ1-4; v_call: TRBV2; cdr3_aa: CASSEGAQYGIF
j_call: TRBJ1-4; v_call: TRBV28; cdr3_aa: CASSPEGVGAEKLFF
j_call: TRBJ2-3; v_call: TRBV9; cdr3_aa: CASSPRASTDTQYF
j_call: TRBJ1-2; v_call: TRBV7-2; cdr3_aa: CASSLSQGVRAYGYTF
j_call: TRBJ1-1; v_call: TRBV4-3; cdr3_aa: CASSPGQGRQNTEAFF
j_call: TRBJ2-1; v_call: TRBV18; cdr3_aa: CASSPPSGSTGEQFF
j_call: TRBJ2-1; v_call: TRBV6-5; cdr3_aa: CASGGTSGLNEQFF
j_call: TRBJ1-3; v_call: TRBV19; cdr3_aa: CASSTDGTVFYPGNTIYF
j_call: TRBJ2-2; v_call: TRBV2; cdr3_aa: CASRNQYTGELFF
j_call: TRBJ2-7; v_call: TRBV4-1; cdr3_aa: CASSQDTKAYEQYF
j_call: TRBJ2-7; v_call: TRBV19; cdr3_aa: CASSIGPSTGTREQYF